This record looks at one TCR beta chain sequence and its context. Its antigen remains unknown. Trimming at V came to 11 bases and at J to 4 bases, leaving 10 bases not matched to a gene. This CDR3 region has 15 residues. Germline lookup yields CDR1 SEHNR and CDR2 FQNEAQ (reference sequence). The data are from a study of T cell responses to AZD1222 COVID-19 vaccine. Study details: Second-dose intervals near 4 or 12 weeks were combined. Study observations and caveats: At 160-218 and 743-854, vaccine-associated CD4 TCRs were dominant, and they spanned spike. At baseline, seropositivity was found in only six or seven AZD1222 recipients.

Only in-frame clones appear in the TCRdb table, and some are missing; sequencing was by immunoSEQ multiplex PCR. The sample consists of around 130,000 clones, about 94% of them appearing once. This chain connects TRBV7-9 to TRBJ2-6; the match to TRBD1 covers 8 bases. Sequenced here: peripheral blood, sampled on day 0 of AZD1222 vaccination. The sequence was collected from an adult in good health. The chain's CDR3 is CAGETGGNGANVLTF. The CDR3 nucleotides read TGTGCCGGAGAAACAGGGGGGAACGGGGCCAACGTCCTGACTTTC.